This T cell receptor beta chain was sequenced in a study of OX40 agonist ivuxolimab in advanced cancers. V lost 4 bases to trimming and J lost 10 bases, with 10 bases between them. The germline V gene has CDR1 MNHEY and CDR2 SVGAGI. The CDR3 is made up of 12 amino acids. Assay used: immunoSEQ multiplex PCR; TCRdb lists only in-frame clones, some missing. The top ten hold around 0.76% of the sample, which has approximately 100,000 clones, over 85% seen once. General study points: Among T cells, CD8+ cells averaged more expanded clones than CD4+ cells.

This clone has only one observation. The antigen is undetermined. This specimen was CD4+ or CD8+ T cells sorted from blood, taken in a trial of the OX40 agonist ivuxolimab. This receptor was taken from an adult with an advanced solid tumor such as melanoma, head and neck, liver or kidney cancer. The chain combines TRBV6-5 with TRBJ2-2; D gene ambiguous. Here the CDR3 DNA reads TGTGCCAGCAGTTCCCCCGAACAGGAGCTGTTTTTT. It translates to CASSSPEQELFF.